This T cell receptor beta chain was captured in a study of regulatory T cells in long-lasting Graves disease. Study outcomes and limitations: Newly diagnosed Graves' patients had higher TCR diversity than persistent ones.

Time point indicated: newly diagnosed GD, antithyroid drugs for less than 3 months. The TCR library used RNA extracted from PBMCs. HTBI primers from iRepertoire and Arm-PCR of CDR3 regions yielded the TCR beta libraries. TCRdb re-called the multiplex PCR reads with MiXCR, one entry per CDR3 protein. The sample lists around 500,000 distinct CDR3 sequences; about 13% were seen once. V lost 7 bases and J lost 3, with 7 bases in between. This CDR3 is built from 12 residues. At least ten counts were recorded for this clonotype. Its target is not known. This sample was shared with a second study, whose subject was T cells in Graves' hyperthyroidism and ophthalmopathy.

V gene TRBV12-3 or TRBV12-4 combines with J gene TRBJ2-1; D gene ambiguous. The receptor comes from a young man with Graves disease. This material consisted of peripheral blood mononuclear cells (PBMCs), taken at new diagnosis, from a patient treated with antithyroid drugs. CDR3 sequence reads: CASTYRYNEQFF. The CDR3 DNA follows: TGTGCCAGCACCTATCGCTACAATGAGCAGTTCTTC.